This T cell receptor beta chain was sequenced in a study of blood T cell repertoires in COVID-19. The overall study: Samples came from the United States, Italy and Spain, spanning acute and convalescent COVID-19. T cells, B-cell-depleted T cells, or PBMCs provided the cDNA or gDNA that served as material.

Per the original data handling: Amplifying reference gene primers gave estimates of nucleated cell counts. Here immunoSEQ multiplex PCR was the method, and the copy in TCRdb shows in-frame clones only, minus some. V and J calls and clone size are given by that table; D and trimming were obtained from the DNA. The repertoire holds fewer than 75,000 clones, with roughly 87% as singletons. The CDR3 is made up of 14 amino acids. V shed 5 bases and J shed 4 bases, with 12 bases lying between them. Germline assignment: CDR1 SGHNT and CDR2 YENEEA. The V call is TRBV11-3, the J call TRBJ2-1, with D possibly TRBD2 on 6 matching bases. This sequence originates from a man older than 75 with acute or convalescent COVID-19. Source material: peripheral blood. The CDR3 loop is CASSLGTDYNEQFF. The CDR3 DNA reads TGTGCCAGCAGCCTCGGGACTGATTACAATGAGCAGTTCTTC. Full variable domain (missing parts from reference TRBV11-3 and TRBJ2-1): EAGVVQSPRYKIIEKKQPVAFWCNPISGHNTLYWYLQNLGQGPELLIRYENEEAVDDSQLPKDRFSAERLKGVDSTLKIQPAELGDSAVYLCASSLGTDYNEQFFGPGTRLTVL.